This passage covers 20 T cell receptor beta chains from one sample sequenced in a study of shared clonotypes between healthy human individuals. The naive CD8 fraction comprised CD45RO-negative cells positively selected for CCR7 and excluded terminally differentiated effector memory CD45RA+ cells. Profiling relied on immunoSEQ multiplex PCR, and the TCRdb table lists in-frame clones only, not all of them. The sample has some 2 million clones; about 94% are singletons. Sequenced material: naive CD8+ T cells sorted from blood. The receptors come from a man aged 18 to 35 in good health.

The rearrangement uses TRBV2 and TRBJ2-7; TRBD2 matches at 9 bases. With V trimmed by 6 bases and J by 4 bases, 10 bases remained unmatched. The CDR3 contains 15 residues. CDR1 and CDR2 from the germline V gene are SNHLY and FYNNEI. CDR3: CASSDPGTSSYEQYF. In nucleotides, the CDR3 is TGTGCCAGCAGCGACCCCGGGACTAGCAGTTACGAGCAGTACTTC.

V is TRBV27 and J is TRBJ2-3, with D maybe TRBD1 (5 bases). The V end was cut by 5 bases, the J end by 8 bases, with 8 bases between. The CDR3 is made up of 11 amino acids. In germline, CDR1 is MNHEY, CDR2 SMNVEV (reference sequence). CDR3 in DNA: TGTGCCAGCAGTCATCAGGGTACGCAGTATTTT. It specifies CASSHQGTQYF.

This clone was seen only once. The identical CDR3 is also encoded by other nucleotide sequences in the sample. The chain has TRBV27 and TRBJ2-7; D is ambiguous. CDR3 size: 13 residues. The V gene lost 3 bases and the J gene lost 0 bases, with 6 bases spanning the gap. Germline V gene lookup returns CDR1 MNHEY and CDR2 SMNVEV (reference sequence). The CDR3 nucleotides read TGTGCCAGCAGTTTCGGACCCTCCTACGAGCAGTACTTC. This encodes CASSFGPSYEQYF.

This chain connects TRBV13 to TRBJ1-1; D not certain. In germline, CDR1 is PRHDT, CDR2 FYEKMQ (reference sequence). CDR3 length: 13 residues. The ends were cut back, 4 bases at V and 0 bases at J, with 6 bases in the middle. The CDR3 DNA is TGTGCCAGCAGCTGGGCCTTGAACACTGAAGCTTTCTTT. Its protein is CASSWALNTEAFF. The full variable domain, in which reference TRBV13 and TRBJ1-1 provide the parts outside the CDR3, is AAGVIQSPRHLIKEKRETATLKCYPIPRHDTVYWYQQGPGQDPQFLISFYEKMQSDKGSIPDRFSAQQFSDYHSELNMSSLELGDSALYFCASSWALNTEAFFGQGTRLTVV.

This clone has a single count. The chain uses TRBV5-1 and TRBJ2-1; D is unclear. This CDR3 has 14 amino acids. CDR1 and CDR2 from the germline V gene are SGHRS and YFSETQ. Between the trimmed V and J ends, which lost 1 base and 8 bases, there was a span of 13 bases. The CDR3, as DNA: TGCGCCAGCAGCTTGTGGTTCCCGGGCGATGAGCAGTTCTTC. This sequence encodes CASSLWFPGDEQFF.

The chain joins TRBV18 to TRBJ1-4; weak D call: TRBD1 (6 bases). Trimming removed 3 bases at V and 3 bases at J, with 11 bases between. This CDR3 has 15 amino acids. The germline CDR1 and CDR2 sequences are KGHSH and LQKENI. The CDR3 reads CASSPGGAPNEKLFF. As DNA, the CDR3 is TGTGCCAGCTCACCCGGGGGGGCGCCTAATGAAAAACTGTTTTTT.

The chain carries TRBV12-5 and TRBJ2-3; 8 nucleotides match TRBD2. Losses at the gene ends were 5 bases for V and 0 bases for J; bases not matched to a gene: 4. In germline, CDR1 is LGHNT, CDR2 FRNRAP. CDR3 length: 15 residues. CDR3: CASGETSVSTDTQYF. The CDR3, as DNA: TGTGCTAGTGGTGAGACTAGCGTGAGCACAGATACGCAGTATTTT.

The rearrangement uses TRBV29-1 and TRBJ2-4; perhaps TRBD2 as D (6 bases). Germline V gene sequence: CDR1 SQVTM, CDR2 ANQGSEA. The CDR3 consists of 11 residues. V dropped 7 bases and J dropped 9 bases, with 13 bases sitting between them. The CDR3, as DNA: TGCAGCGCCCCGGACGGGGGCATTCAGTACTTC. Its translation: CSAPDGGIQYF.

This chain connects TRBV13 to TRBJ2-7; no definite D call. V dropped 2 bases and J dropped 5 bases, with 10 bases sitting between them. This CDR3 region has 13 residues. Germline loops: CDR1 PRHDT, CDR2 FYEKMQ (reference sequence). In DNA form, the CDR3 reads TGTGCCAGCAGCTTATCGTTTTGGGACGAGCAGTACTTC. The encoded protein is CASSLSFWDEQYF. Variable domain in full (rest from reference TRBV13 and TRBJ2-7): AAGVIQSPRHLIKEKRETATLKCYPIPRHDTVYWYQQGPGQDPQFLISFYEKMQSDKGSIPDRFSAQQFSDYHSELNMSSLELGDSALYFCASSLSFWDEQYFGPGTRLTVT.

The chain is built from TRBV9 and TRBJ1-3; 9 nucleotides match TRBD1. This CDR3 contains 15 residues. CDR1 is SGDLS and CDR2 is YYNGEE in the germline V gene. Trimming at V came to 0 bases and at J to 3 bases, leaving 1 base not matched to a gene. The CDR3 nucleotides read TGTGCCAGCAGCGTAGGGGGACAGGGTGGAAACACCATATATTTT. It specifies CASSVGGQGGNTIYF.

The sample holds one count of this clone. For the CDR3, the DNA is TGTGCCAGCAGCCCAGGCCCGGGGCCGCCAAGGGCCGATACGCAGTATTTT. Protein: CASSPGPGPPRADTQYF. The rearrangement links TRBV5-6 to TRBJ2-3; D tentatively reads TRBD1 or TRBD2 (5 bases each). CDR3 length: 17 amino acids. V lost 4 bases, J lost 6 bases, and 24 bases lay in between. In germline, CDR1 is SGHDT, CDR2 YYEEEE. Full variable domain (outside the CDR3, taken from reference TRBV5-6 and TRBJ2-3): DAGVTQSPTHLIKTRGQQVTLRCSPKSGHDTVSWYQQALGQGPQFIFQYYEEEERQRGNFPDRFSGHQFPNYSSELNVNALLLGDSALYLCASSPGPGPPRADTQYFGPGTRLTVL.

The chain links TRBV10-1 to TRBJ2-7, with D unclear. V lost 8 bases to trimming and J lost 2 bases, with 7 bases between them. From germline, CDR1 is WNHNN and CDR2 SYGVQD (reference sequence). The CDR3 consists of 11 residues. CDR3 coding DNA: TGCGCCAGCGTAGTTACCTACGAGCAGTACTTC. This sequence encodes CASVVTYEQYF.

CDR3: CASSHLIAGEYEQYF. The CDR3 region has the DNA TGCGCCAGCAGCCACCTCATAGCGGGAGAGTACGAGCAGTACTTC. This chain connects TRBV4-1 to TRBJ2-7; the match to TRBD2 covers 9 bases. The CDR3 has 15 residues. V lost 3 bases, J lost 4 bases, and 7 bases stayed unmatched. The germline V gene has CDR1 MGHRA and CDR2 YSYEKL.

The genes are TRBV27 and TRBJ2-1; 11 nucleotides agree with TRBD2. J was trimmed by 2 bases and V by 6 bases; bases with no gene match: 9. CDR1 is MNHEY, CDR2 SMNVEV, per germline (reference sequence). The CDR3 has 17 residues. This chain's CDR3 is CASRQLGLAEPYNEQFF. In nucleotides, the CDR3 is TGTGCCAGCAGACAACTGGGACTAGCGGAACCCTACAATGAGCAGTTCTTC.

The rearrangement links TRBV6-5 to TRBJ2-7, with D perhaps assigned TRBD1 or TRBD2 (5 bases each). CDR1 MNHEY and CDR2 SVGAGI come from the germline V gene. V lost 6 bases and J 1 base, leaving 16 bases between the germline ends. CDR3 length equals 15 residues. The CDR3 region is CASRAGTDGSYEQYF. The CDR3 coding sequence is TGTGCCAGCAGAGCCGGGACCGACGGTTCCTACGAGCAGTACTTC.

V and J are TRBV6-1 and TRBJ2-7, with TRBD1 matching over 7 bases. V lost 6 bases, J lost 0 bases, and 8 bases stayed unmatched. Per the germline V gene, CDR1 is MNHNS and CDR2 is SASEGT. The CDR3 has 15 amino acids. The CDR3 region is CASRLRTGLSYEQYF. CDR3 sequence (DNA): TGTGCCAGCAGACTTCGGACAGGTCTCTCCTACGAGCAGTACTTC.

This clone is a singleton in its sample. The gene calls are TRBV5-6 and TRBJ1-6; tentative D call: TRBD1 (6 bases). V lost 1 base, J lost 4 bases, and 9 bases lay in between. The CDR3 has 15 residues. From germline, CDR1 is SGHDT and CDR2 YYEEEE. As DNA, the CDR3 is TGTGCCAGCAGCTTGAGGGGGAGTTATAATTCACCCCTCCACTTT. Its protein product is CASSLRGSYNSPLHF.

CDR3 bases: TGTGCCAGCAGCCCTTATGGGACTAGCGGAATATTCCAAGAGACCCAGTACTTC. This codes for CASSPYGTSGIFQETQYF. The rearrangement joins TRBV27 to TRBJ2-5, with 11 bases lining up with TRBD2. CDR3 length: 18 amino acids. The germline gives CDR1 MNHEY, CDR2 SMNVEV (reference sequence). Germline trimming cut 6 bases from V and 1 base from J; bases unmatched to any gene: 13.

The CDR3 spells CASSAGQGNGYTF. The CDR3 DNA follows: TGTGCCAGCAGTGCGGGACAGGGGAATGGCTACACCTTC. V usage is TRBV25-1 and J usage is TRBJ1-2; TRBD1 matches 10 bases. The germline CDR1 and CDR2 sequences are MGHDK and SYGVNS. V was clipped by 4 bases and J by 6 bases; unmatched bases: 2. The CDR3 is 13 residues long.

Note on this clone: The sample holds other DNA sequences that translate to the same CDR3. The CDR3 DNA reads TGTGCCAGCAGCCCTGGGACAGATAGCAATCAGCCCCAGCATTTT. This sequence encodes CASSPGTDSNQPQHF. The V and J genes are TRBV7-6 and TRBJ1-5, with 7 bases matching TRBD1. V shed 5 bases and J 0 bases; nucleotides not matched to a gene: 4. This CDR3 region has 15 residues. In germline, CDR1 is SGHVS, CDR2 FNYEAQ.